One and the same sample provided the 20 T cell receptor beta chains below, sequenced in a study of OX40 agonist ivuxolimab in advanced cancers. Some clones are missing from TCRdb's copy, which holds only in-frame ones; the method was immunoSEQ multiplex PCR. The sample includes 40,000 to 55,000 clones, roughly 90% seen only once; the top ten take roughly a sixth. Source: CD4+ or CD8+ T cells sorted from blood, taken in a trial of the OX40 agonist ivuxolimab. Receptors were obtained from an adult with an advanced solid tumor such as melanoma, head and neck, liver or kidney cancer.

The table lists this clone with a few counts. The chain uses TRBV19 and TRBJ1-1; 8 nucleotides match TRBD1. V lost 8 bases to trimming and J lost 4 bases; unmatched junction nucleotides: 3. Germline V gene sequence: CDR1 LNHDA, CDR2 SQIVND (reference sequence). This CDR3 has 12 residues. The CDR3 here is CASYTGGTEAFF. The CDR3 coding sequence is TGTGCCAGTTATACAGGGGGCACTGAAGCTTTCTTT.

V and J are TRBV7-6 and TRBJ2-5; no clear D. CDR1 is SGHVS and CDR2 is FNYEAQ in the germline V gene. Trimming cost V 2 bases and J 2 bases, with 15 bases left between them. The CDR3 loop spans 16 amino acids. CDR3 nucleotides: TGTGCCAGCAGCTTAAAGGGATTAGTGTGGCAAGAGACCCAGTACTTC. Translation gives CASSLKGLVWQETQYF.

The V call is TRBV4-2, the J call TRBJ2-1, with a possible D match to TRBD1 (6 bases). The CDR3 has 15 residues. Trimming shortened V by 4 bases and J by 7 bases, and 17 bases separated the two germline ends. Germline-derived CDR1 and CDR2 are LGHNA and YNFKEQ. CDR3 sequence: CASSPALTRGNEQFF. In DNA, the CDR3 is TGTGCCAGCAGCCCTGCGCTCACTAGGGGGAATGAGCAGTTCTTC.

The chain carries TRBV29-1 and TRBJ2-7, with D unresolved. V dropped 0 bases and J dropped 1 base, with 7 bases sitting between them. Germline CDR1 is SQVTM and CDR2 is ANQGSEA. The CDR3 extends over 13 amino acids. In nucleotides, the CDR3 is TGCAGCGTTGAAGATCCAGTTTCCTACGAGCAGTACTTC. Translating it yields CSVEDPVSYEQYF.

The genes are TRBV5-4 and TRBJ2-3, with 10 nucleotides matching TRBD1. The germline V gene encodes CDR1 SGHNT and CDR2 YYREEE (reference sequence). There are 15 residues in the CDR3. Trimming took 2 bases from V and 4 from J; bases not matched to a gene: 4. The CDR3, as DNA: TGTGCCAGCAGCTTAGGACAGGGGGACGCAGATACGCAGTATTTT. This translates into CASSLGQGDADTQYF.

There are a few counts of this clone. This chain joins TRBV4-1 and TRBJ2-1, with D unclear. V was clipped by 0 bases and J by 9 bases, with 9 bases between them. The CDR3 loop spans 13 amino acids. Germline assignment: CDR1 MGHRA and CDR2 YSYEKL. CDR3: CASSQDWELEQFF. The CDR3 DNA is TGCGCCAGCAGCCAAGATTGGGAACTTGAGCAGTTCTTC.

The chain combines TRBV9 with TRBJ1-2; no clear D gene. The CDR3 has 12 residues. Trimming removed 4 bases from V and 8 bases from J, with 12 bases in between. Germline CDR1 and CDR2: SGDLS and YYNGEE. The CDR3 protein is CASSFTEGGYTF. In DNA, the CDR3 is TGTGCCAGCAGCTTCACAGAGGGAGGCTACACCTTC.

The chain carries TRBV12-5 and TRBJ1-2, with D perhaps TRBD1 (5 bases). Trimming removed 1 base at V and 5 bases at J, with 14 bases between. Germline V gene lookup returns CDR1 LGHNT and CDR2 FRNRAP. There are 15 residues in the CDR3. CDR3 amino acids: CASGLAPGTVYGYTF. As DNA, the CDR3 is TGTGCTAGTGGTTTGGCCCCCGGGACCGTGTATGGCTACACCTTC.

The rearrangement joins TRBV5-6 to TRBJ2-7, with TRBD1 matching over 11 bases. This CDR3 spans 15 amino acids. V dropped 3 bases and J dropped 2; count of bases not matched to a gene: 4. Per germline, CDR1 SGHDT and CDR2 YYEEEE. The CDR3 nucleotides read TGTGCCAGCAGCTCCTTGGGACAGGGGGCCTACGAGCAGTACTTC. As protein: CASSSLGQGAYEQYF.

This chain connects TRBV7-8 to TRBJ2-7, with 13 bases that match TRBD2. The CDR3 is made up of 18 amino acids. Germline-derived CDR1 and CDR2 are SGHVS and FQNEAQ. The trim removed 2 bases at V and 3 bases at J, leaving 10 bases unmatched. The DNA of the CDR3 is TGTGCCAGCAGCTTATTCCGGACTAGCGGGGGAGAGGTCTACGAGCAGTACTTC. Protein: CASSLFRTSGGEVYEQYF. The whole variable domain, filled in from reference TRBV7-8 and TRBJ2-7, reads GAGVSQSPRYKVAKRGQDVALRCDPISGHVSLFWYQQALGQGPEFLTYFQNEAQLDKSGLPSDRFFAERPEGSVSTLKIQRTQQEDSAVYLCASSLFRTSGGEVYEQYFGPGTRLTVT.

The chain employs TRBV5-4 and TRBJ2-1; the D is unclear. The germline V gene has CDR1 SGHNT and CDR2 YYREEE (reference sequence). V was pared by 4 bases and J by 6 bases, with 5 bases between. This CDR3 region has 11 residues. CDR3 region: CASSESNEQFF. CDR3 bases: TGTGCCAGCAGCGAATCCAATGAGCAGTTCTTC.

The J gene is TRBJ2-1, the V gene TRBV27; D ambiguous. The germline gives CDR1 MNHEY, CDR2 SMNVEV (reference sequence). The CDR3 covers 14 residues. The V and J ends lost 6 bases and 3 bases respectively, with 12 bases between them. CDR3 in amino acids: CASSPSGGYNEQFF. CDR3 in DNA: TGTGCCAGCAGCCCCTCTGGTGGCTACAATGAGCAGTTCTTC.

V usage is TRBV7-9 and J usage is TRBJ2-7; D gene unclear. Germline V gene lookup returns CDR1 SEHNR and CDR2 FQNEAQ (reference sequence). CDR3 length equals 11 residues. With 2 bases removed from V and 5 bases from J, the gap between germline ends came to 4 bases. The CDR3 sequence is CASSLNNEQYF. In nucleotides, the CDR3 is TGTGCCAGCAGCTTAAACAACGAGCAGTACTTC.

CDR3 region: CASSTSLRGDNSPLHF. In DNA, the CDR3 is TGCGCCAGCAGCACCTCCCTCAGGGGAGATAATTCACCCCTCCACTTT. The rearrangement uses TRBV5-1 and TRBJ1-6, with D possibly being TRBD1 (6 bases). From germline, CDR1 is SGHRS and CDR2 YFSETQ. The CDR3 sequence is 16 residues long. With 4 bases removed from V and 5 bases from J, the gap between germline ends came to 16 bases. The full variable domain, in which reference TRBV5-1 and TRBJ1-6 provide the parts outside the CDR3, is KAGVTQTPRYLIKTRGQQVTLSCSPISGHRSVSWYQQTPGQGLQFLFEYFSETQRNKGNFPGRFSGRQFSNSRSEMNVSTLELGDSALYLCASSTSLRGDNSPLHFGNGTRLTVT.

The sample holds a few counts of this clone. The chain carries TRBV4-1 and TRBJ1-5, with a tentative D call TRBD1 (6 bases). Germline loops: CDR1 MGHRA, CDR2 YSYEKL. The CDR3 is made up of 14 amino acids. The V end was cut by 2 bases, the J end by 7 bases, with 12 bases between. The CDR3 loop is CASSQRQVMQPQHF. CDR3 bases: TGCGCCAGCAGCCAACGACAGGTGATGCAGCCCCAGCATTTT.

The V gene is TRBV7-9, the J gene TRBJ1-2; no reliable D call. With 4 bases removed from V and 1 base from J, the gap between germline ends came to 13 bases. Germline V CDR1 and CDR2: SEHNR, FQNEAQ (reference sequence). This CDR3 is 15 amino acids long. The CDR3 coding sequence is TGTGCCAGCAGCTACGGGGAGGGAGTTAACTATGGCTACACCTTC. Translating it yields CASSYGEGVNYGYTF.

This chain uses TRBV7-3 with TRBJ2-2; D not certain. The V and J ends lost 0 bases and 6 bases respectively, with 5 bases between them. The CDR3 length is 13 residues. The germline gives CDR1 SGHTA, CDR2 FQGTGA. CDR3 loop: CASSLTAPGELFF. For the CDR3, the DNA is TGTGCCAGCAGCTTAACGGCCCCCGGGGAGCTGTTTTTT.

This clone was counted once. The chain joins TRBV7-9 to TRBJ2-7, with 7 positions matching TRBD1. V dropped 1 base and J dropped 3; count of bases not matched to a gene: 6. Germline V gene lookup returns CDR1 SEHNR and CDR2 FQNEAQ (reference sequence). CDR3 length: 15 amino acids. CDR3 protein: CASSLVVGQSYEQYF. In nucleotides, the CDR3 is TGTGCCAGCAGCTTAGTTGTGGGACAGAGCTACGAGCAGTACTTC. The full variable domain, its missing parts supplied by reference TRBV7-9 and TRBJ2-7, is DTGVSQNPRHKITKRGQNVTFRCDPISEHNRLYWYRQTLGQGPEFLTYFQNEAQLEKSRLLSDRFSAERPKGSFSTLEIQRTEQGDSAMYLCASSLVVGQSYEQYFGPGTRLTVT.

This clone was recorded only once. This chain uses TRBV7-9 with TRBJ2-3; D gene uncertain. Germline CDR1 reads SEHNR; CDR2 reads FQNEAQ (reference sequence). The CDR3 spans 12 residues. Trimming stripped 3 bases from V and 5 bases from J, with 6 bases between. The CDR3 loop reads CASSFRVDTQYF. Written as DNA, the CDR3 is TGTGCCAGCAGCTTCAGAGTAGATACGCAGTATTTT.

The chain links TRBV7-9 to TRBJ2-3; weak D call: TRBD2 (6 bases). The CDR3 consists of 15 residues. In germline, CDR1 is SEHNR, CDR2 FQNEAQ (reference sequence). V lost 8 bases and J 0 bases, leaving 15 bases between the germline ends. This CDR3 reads CASARRAGSTDTQYF. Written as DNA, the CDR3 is TGTGCCAGCGCCCGGAGGGCGGGGAGCACAGATACGCAGTATTTT.